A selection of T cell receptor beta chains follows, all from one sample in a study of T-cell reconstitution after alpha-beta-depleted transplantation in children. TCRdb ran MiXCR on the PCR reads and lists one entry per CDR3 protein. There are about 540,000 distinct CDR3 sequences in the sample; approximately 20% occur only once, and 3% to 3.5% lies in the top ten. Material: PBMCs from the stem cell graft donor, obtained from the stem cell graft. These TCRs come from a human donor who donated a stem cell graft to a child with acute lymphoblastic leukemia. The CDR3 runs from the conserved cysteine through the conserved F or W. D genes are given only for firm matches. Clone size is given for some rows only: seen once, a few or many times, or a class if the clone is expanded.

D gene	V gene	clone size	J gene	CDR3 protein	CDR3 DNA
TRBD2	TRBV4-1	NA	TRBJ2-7	CASSPSLSGRSYEQYF	TGCGCCAGCAGCCCCAGCCTTAGCGGGAGGTCCTACGAGCAGTACTTC
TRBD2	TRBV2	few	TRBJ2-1	CASSEWEGGSYNEQFF	TGTGCCAGCAGTGAGTGGGAGGGAGGATCCTACAATGAGCAGTTCTTC
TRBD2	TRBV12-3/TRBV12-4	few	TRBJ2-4	CASSTGGMKNIQYF	TGTGCCAGCAGCACGGGGGGGATGAAAAACATTCAGTACTTC
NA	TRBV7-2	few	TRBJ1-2	CASSLALLPYGYTF	TGTGCCAGCAGCTTAGCCCTTCTTCCTTATGGCTACACCTTC
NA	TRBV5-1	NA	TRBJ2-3	CASSLAYSSGTDTQYF	TGCGCCAGCAGCTTGGCGTACAGCTCGGGCACAGATACGCAGTATTTT
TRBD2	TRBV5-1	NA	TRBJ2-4	CASSFGLAGAKNIQYF	TGCGCCAGCAGCTTTGGACTAGCGGGAGCCAAAAACATTCAGTACTTC
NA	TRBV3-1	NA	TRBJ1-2	CASSQARRANYGYTF	TGTGCCAGCAGCCAAGCCCGGCGAGCTAACTATGGCTACACCTTC
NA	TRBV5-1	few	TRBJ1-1	CASSLVARTITEAFF	TGCGCCAGCAGCTTGGTGGCCAGGACCATCACTGAAGCTTTCTTT
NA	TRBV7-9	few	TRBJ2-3	CASSSGSPGQYF	TGTGCCAGCAGTTCCGGGTCCCCGGGGCAGTATTTT
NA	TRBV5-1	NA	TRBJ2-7	CASSFGTGVAYEQYF	TGCGCCAGCAGCTTCGGTACGGGAGTTGCCTACGAGCAGTACTTC
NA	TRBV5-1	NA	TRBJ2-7	CASSFSDTTYEQYF	TGCGCCAGCAGCTTTTCAGATACAACCTACGAGCAGTACTTC
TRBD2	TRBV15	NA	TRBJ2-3	CATSRDGGRALEAQYF	TGTGCCACCAGCAGAGATGGCGGGAGGGCCTTAGAGGCGCAGTATTTT
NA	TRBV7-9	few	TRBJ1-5	CASSDSLGWNQPQHF	TGTGCCAGCAGCGATTCCTTGGGGTGGAATCAGCCCCAGCATTTT
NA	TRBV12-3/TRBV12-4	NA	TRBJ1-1	CASSWDPDSWGGPTKNTEAFF	TGTGCCAGCAGTTGGGACCCGGACAGTTGGGGAGGACCGACAAAGAACACTGAAGCTTTCTTT
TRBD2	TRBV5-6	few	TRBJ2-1	CASSFRAGYNEQFF	TGTGCCAGCAGCTTCAGAGCGGGGTACAATGAGCAGTTCTTC
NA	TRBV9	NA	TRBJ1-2	CASSVRDLDPYGYTF	TGTGCCAGCAGCGTACGGGACCTCGATCCATATGGCTACACCTTC
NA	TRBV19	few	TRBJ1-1	CASSSWEASTEAFF	TGTGCCAGTAGTTCTTGGGAAGCCAGCACTGAAGCTTTCTTT
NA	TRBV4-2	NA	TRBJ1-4	CASSPASFATNEKLFF	TGTGCCAGCAGCCCTGCCAGCTTCGCAACTAATGAAAAACTGTTTTTT
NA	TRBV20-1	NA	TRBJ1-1	CSAGHLRNTEAFF	TGCAGTGCCGGGCACCTAAGGAACACTGAAGCTTTCTTT
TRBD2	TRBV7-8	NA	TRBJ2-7	CASSLPSGYPYEQYF	TGTGCCAGCAGCTTACCTAGCGGATATCCCTACGAGCAGTACTTC
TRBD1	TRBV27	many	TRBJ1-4	CASSWTGGVLFF	TGTGCCAGCAGCTGGACAGGGGGCGTTCTGTTTTTT
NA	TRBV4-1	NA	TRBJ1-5	CASSQDSHSHQPQHF	TGCGCCAGCAGCCAAGACAGCCATAGCCATCAGCCCCAGCATTTT
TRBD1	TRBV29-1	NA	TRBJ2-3	CSVPDRGRSQYF	TGCAGCGTTCCCGACAGGGGAAGGTCGCAGTATTTT
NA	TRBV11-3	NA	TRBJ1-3	CASSRGKEGNTIYF	TGTGCCAGCAGCCGCGGGAAGGAGGGAAACACCATATATTTT
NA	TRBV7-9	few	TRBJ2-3	CASSLVRRTDTQYF	TGTGCCAGCAGCTTAGTGCGGCGGACAGATACGCAGTATTTT
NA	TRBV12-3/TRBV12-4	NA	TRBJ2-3	CAPRVGDTQYF	TGTGCCCCGAGGGTCGGGGATACGCAGTATTTT
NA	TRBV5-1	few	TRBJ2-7	CASSLDQGTYEQYF	TGCGCCAGCAGCTTGGATCAGGGTACCTACGAGCAGTACTTC
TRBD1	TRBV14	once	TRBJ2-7	CASSQGQGVVYEQYF	TGTGCCAGCAGCCAGGGACAGGGGGTCGTCTACGAGCAGTACTTC
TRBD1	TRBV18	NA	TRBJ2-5	CASSPWTIPDREGEETQYF	TGTGCCAGCTCACCTTGGACAATACCGGACAGGGAAGGAGAAGAGACCCAGTACTTC
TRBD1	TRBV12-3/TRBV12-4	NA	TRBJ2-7	CASSYGTGGAYEQYF	TGTGCCAGCAGTTACGGGACAGGGGGTGCTTACGAGCAGTACTTC
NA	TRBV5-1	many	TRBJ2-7	CASSLRAGFYEQYF	TGCGCCAGCAGCTTGAGGGCTGGCTTCTACGAGCAGTACTTC
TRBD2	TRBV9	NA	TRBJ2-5	CASSVGTSGIETQYF	TGTGCCAGCAGCGTTGGGACTAGCGGGATTGAGACCCAGTACTTC
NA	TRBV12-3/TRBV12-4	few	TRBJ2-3	CASSSGYTDTQYF	TGTGCCAGCAGTTCCGGTTACACAGATACGCAGTATTTT
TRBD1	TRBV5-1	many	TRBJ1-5	CASSLGTGGNQPQHF	TGCGCCAGCAGCCTCGGGACAGGGGGCAATCAGCCCCAGCATTTT
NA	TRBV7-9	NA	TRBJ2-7	CASSFLTDPSYEQYF	TGTGCCAGCAGCTTTTTAACAGACCCTTCCTACGAGCAGTACTTC
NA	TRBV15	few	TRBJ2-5	CATSPGSETQYF	TGTGCCACCAGCCCGGGGTCCGAGACCCAGTACTTC
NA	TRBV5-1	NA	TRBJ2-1	CASSTYEDEQFF	TGCGCCAGCAGCACGTACGAGGATGAGCAGTTCTTC
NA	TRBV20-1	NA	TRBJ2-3	CSPGTAPTDTQYF	TGCAGCCCCGGGACTGCCCCCACAGATACGCAGTATTTT
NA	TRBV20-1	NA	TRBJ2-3	CSARRAGAVTDTQYF	TGCAGTGCTAGAAGGGCAGGGGCGGTTACAGATACGCAGTATTTT
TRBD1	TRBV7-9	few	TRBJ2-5	CASSRRGRNGETQYF	TGTGCCAGCAGCCGCAGGGGGCGGAATGGAGAGACCCAGTACTTC
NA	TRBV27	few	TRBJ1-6	CASSGQGWYTDGNSPLHF	TGTGCCAGCAGTGGGCAGGGTTGGTATACAGATGGGAATTCACCCCTCCACTTT
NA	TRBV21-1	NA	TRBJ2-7	CASSKEGNMGEQYF	TGTGCCAGCAGCAAAGAGGGGAATATGGGGGAGCAGTACTTC
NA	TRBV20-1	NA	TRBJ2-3	CSARSIGPSTTRDTQYF	TGCAGTGCTAGGTCGATCGGACCTAGTACCACGAGGGATACGCAGTATTTT
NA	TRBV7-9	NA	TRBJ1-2	CASSLGLTTGGGNGYTF	TGTGCCAGCAGCTTAGGGCTCACGACCGGGGGGGGAAATGGCTACACCTTC
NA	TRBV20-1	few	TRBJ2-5	CSARDRKPQETQYF	TGCAGTGCTAGAGATCGGAAACCCCAAGAGACCCAGTACTTC
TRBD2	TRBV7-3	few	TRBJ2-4	CASSPLAGLKNIQYF	TGTGCCAGCAGTCCTTTAGCGGGACTCAAAAACATTCAGTACTTC
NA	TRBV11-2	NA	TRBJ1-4	CATLKARSGRVREKLFF	TGTGCCACCCTTAAGGCCCGGTCCGGCAGGGTGAGAGAAAAACTGTTTTTT
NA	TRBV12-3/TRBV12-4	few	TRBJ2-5	CASAVGRGGHF	TGTGCCAGCGCGGTGGGAAGGGGAGGACACTTC
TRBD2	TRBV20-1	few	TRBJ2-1	CSASGLATSRPYNEQFF	TGCAGTGCTTCGGGACTAGCGACTTCGAGACCCTACAATGAGCAGTTCTTC
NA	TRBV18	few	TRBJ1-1	CASSTVGTSLNTEAFF	TGTGCCAGCTCAACTGTAGGGACCTCCTTGAACACTGAAGCTTTCTTT
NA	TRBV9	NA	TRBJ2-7	CASSVGGTTYEQYF	TGTGCCAGCAGCGTAGGTGGAACAACCTACGAGCAGTACTTC
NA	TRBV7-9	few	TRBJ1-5	CASSLFGGSQHF	TGTGCCAGCAGCTTATTCGGGGGATCCCAGCATTTT
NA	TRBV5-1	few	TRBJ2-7	CASSLDPASYEQYF	TGCGCCAGCAGCTTGGACCCAGCCTCCTACGAGCAGTACTTC
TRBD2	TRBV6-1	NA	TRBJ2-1	CASMISGSSYNEQFF	TGTGCCAGCATGATTAGCGGGAGCTCCTACAATGAGCAGTTCTTC
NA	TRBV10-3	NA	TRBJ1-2	CAISESGRFNYGYTF	TGTGCCATCAGTGAGTCCGGCAGGTTTAACTATGGCTACACCTTC